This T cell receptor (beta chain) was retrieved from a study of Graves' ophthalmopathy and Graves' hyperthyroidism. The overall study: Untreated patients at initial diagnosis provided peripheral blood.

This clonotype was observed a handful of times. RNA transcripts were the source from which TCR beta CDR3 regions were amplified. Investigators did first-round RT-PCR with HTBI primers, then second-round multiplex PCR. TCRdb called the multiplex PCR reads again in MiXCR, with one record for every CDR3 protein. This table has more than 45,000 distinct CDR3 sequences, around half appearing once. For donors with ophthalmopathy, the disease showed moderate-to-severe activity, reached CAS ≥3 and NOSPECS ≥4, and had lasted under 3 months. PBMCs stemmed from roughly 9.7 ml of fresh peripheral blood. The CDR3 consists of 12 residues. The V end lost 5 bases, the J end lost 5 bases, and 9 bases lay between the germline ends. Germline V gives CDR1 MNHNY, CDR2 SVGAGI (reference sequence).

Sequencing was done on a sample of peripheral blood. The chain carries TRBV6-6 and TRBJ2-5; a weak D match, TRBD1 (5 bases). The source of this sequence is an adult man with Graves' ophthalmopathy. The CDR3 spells CASSQGLETQYF. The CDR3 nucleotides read TGTGCCAGCAGTCAGGGTTTGGAGACCCAGTACTTC.